Sequencing of this T cell receptor beta chain was carried out in a study of T cell clonality in common variable immunodeficiency. Findings and limits, study-wide: Common variable immunodeficiency TCR beta sequences reportedly had fewer deletions and N-nucleotide insertions.

Germline V gene lookup returns CDR1 SNHLY and CDR2 FYNNEI. The CDR3 totals 14 residues. V was clipped by 4 bases and J by 0 bases, with 8 bases between them. TCRdb's table, derived via immunoSEQ multiplex PCR, lists solely in-frame clones and lacks some. Singletons are absent from the sample, which has 20,000 or so clones. This clone came up many times. The target antigen is unknown. The read terminates 3 residues before the CDR3 end, so the remaining end is supplied by the germline J gene. Diagnosis required reduced IgG, IgA and/or IgM with specific antibody deficiency. The sample taken for sequencing was peripheral blood mononuclear cells. This receptor was taken from a human donor with common variable immunodeficiency. The chain couples TRBV2 to TRBJ2-3; D is perhaps TRBD1 (5 bases). Partial CDR3 DNA: TGTGCCAGCAGTGGGGCAGGGAGCACAGATACG. Translating gives CASSGAGSTDT. The full CDR3 protein is CASSGAGSTDTQYF.